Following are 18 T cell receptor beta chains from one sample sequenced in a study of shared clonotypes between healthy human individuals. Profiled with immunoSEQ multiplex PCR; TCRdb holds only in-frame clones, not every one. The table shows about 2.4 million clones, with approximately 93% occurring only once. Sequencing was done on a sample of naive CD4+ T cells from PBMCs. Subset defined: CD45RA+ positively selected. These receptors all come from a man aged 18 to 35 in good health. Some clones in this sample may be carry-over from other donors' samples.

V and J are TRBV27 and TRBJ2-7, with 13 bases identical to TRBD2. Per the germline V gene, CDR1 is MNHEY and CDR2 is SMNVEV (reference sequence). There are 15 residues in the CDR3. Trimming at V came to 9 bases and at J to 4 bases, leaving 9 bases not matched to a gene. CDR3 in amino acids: CARKYGLAGEYEQYF. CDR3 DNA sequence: TGTGCCAGGAAATACGGACTAGCGGGAGAGTACGAGCAGTACTTC.

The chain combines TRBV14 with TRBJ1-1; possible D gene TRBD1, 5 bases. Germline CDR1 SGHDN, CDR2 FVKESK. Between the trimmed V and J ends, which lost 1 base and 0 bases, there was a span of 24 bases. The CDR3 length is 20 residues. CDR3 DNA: TGTGCCAGCAGCCAAGGGGCAGGGACGGGGGATCGACGAATGAACACTGAAGCTTTCTTT. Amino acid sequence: CASSQGAGTGDRRMNTEAFF.

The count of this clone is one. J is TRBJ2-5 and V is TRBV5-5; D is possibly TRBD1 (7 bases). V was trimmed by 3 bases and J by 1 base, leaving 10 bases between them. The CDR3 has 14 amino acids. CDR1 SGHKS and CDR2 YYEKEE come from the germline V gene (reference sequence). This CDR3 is CASSSGDSQETQYF. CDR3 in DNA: TGTGCCAGCAGCTCGGGGGACAGCCAAGAGACCCAGTACTTC. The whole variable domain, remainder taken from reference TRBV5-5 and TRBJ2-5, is DAGVTQSPTHLIKTRGQQVTLRCSPISGHKSVSWYQQVLGQGPQFIFQYYEKEERGRGNFPDRFSARQFPNYSSELNVNALLLGDSALYLCASSSGDSQETQYFGPGTRLLVL.

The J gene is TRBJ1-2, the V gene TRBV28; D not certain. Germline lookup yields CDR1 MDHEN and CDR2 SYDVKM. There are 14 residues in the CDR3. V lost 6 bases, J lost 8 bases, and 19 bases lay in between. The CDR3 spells CASSLTAPRGGYTF. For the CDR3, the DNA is TGTGCCAGCAGCCTAACCGCCCCCCGGGGAGGCTACACCTTC.

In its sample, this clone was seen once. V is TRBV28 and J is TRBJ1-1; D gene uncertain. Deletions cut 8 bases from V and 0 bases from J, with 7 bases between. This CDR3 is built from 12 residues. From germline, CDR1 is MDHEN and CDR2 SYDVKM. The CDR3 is CASFGVNTEAFF. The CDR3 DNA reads TGTGCCAGCTTTGGGGTGAACACTGAAGCTTTCTTT.

CDR3 DNA: TGTGCCTGGAGTCCGGGCAATCGTTCACCCCTCCACTTT. Translation: CAWSPGNRSPLHF. V and J are TRBV30 and TRBJ1-6, with D unresolved. Germline CDR1 is GTSNPN and CDR2 is SVGIG (reference sequence). Between the trimmed V and J ends, which lost 2 bases and 9 bases, there was a span of 11 bases. This CDR3 has 13 amino acids.

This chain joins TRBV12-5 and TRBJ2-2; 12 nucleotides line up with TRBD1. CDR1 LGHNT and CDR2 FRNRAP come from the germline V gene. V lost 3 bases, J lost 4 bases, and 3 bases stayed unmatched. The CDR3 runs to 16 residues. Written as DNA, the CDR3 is TGTGCTAGTGGTTTTGCGGGACAGGGGGCCACCGGGGAGCTGTTTTTT. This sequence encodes CASGFAGQGATGELFF.

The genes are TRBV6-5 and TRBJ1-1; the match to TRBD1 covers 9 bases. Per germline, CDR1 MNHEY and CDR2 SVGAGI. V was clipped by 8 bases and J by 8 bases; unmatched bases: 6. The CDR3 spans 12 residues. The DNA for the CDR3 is TGTGCCAGCGAACGAACAGGGGGCGAAGCTTTCTTT. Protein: CASERTGGEAFF.

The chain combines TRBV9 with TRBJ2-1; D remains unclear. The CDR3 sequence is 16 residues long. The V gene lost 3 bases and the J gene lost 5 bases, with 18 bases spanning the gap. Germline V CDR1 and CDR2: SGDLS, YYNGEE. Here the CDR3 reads CASSARYYAENNEQFF. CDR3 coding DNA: TGTGCCAGCAGCGCGAGGTATTACGCGGAAAACAATGAGCAGTTCTTC.

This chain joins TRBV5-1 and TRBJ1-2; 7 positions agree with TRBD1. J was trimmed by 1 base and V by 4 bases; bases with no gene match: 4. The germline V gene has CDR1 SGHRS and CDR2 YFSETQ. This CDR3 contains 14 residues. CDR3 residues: CASSPGQSNYGYTF. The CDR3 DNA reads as TGCGCCAGCAGCCCGGGACAGAGTAACTATGGCTACACCTTC.

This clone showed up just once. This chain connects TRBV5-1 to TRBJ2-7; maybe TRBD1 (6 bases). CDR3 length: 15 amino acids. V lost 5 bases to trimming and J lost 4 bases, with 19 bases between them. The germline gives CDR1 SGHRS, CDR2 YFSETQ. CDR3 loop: CASRRQVLGKYEQYF. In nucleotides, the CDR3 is TGCGCCAGCAGACGACAGGTTCTGGGCAAATACGAGCAGTACTTC.

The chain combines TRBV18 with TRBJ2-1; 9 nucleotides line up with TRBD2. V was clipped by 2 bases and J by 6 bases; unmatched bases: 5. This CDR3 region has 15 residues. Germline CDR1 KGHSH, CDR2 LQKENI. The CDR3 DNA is TGTGCCAGCTCACCAAAACTAGCGGGCATCAATGAGCAGTTCTTC. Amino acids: CASSPKLAGINEQFF.

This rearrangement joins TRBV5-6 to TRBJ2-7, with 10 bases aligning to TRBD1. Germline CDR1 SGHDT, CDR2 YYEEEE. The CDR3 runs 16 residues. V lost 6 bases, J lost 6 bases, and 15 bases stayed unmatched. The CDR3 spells CASNRQGAEIYSEQYF. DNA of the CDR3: TGTGCCAGCAATAGACAGGGGGCCGAGATTTACAGCGAGCAGTACTTC.

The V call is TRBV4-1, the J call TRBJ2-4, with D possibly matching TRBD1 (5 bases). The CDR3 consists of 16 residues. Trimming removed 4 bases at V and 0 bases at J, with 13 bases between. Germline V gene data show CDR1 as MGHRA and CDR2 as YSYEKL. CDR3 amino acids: CASSPWTTLAKNIQYF. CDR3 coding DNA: TGCGCCAGCAGCCCTTGGACAACTTTAGCCAAAAACATTCAGTACTTC.

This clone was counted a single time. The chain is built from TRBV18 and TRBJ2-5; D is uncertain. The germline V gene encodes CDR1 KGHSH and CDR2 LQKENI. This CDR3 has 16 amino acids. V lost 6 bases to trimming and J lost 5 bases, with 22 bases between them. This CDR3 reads CASSSWGSKLDETQYF. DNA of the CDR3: TGTGCCAGCTCGTCGTGGGGTTCGAAGCTTGATGAGACCCAGTACTTC.

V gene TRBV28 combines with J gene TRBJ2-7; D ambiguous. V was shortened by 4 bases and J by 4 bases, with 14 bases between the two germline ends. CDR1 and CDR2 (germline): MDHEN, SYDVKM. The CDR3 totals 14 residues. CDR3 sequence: CASSSLSLGYEQYF. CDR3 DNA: TGTGCCAGCAGTTCCCTCTCCCTTGGGTACGAGCAGTACTTC.

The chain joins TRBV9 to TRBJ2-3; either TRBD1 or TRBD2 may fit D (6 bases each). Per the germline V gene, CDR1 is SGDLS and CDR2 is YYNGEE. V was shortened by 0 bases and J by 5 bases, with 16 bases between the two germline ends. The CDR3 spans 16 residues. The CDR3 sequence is CASSVEKGGGGDTQYF. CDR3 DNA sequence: TGTGCCAGCAGCGTAGAGAAGGGAGGAGGGGGAGATACGCAGTATTTT.

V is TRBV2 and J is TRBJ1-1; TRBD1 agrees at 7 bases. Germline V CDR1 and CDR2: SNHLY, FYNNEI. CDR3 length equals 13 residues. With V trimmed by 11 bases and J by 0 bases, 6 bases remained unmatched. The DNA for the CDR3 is TGTGCCGGCAACAGGGGAATGAACACTGAAGCTTTCTTT. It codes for CAGNRGMNTEAFF.